This entry features one T cell receptor (beta chain) sequence. The repertoire was sequenced with immunoSEQ multiplex PCR; TCRdb's copy has only in-frame clones and lacks some. The sample lists some 300,000 clones, approximately 86% occurring once. The data are from a study of blood T cell repertoires in COVID-19. Sequenced sample: peripheral blood. The sequence derives from a man between 65 and 80 years old with acute or convalescent COVID-19.

CDR3 in amino acids: CASSLDGQNTEAFF. CDR3 in DNA: TGCGCCAGCAGCTTGGACGGTCAGAACACTGAAGCTTTCTTT. The V and J genes are TRBV5-1 and TRBJ1-1; D is unresolved. CDR3 size: 14 residues. Deletions cut 0 bases from V and 1 base from J, with 7 bases between. Germline V CDR1 and CDR2: SGHRS, YFSETQ.